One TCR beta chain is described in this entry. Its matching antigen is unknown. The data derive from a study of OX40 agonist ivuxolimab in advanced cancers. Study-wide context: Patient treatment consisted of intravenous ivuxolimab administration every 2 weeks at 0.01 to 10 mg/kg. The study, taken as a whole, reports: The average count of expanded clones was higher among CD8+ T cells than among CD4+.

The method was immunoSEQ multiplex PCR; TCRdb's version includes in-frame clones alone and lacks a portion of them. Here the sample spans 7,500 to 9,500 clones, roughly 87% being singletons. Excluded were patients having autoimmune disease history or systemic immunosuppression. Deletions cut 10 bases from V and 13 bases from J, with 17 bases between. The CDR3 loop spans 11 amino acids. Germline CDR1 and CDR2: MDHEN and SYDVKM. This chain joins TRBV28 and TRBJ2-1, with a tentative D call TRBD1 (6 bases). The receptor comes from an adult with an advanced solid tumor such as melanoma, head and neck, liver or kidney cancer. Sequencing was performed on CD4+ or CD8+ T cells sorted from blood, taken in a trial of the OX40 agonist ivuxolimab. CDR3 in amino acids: CAIATGTSQFF. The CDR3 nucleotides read TGTGCCATCGCCACCGGGACAAGCCAGTTCTTC. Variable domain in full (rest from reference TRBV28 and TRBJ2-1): DVKVTQSSRYLVKRTGEKVFLECVQDMDHENMFWYRQDPGLGLRLIYFSYDVKMKEKGDIPEGYSVSREKKERFSLILESASTNQTSMYLCAIATGTSQFFGPGTRLTVL.